What follows are 19 T cell receptor beta chains derived from one specimen sequenced in a study of cytomegalovirus exposure and HLA in healthy donors. PCR amplification relied on 60 Vbeta primers (plus 13 Jbeta primers). Assay used: immunoSEQ multiplex PCR; TCRdb lists only in-frame clones, some missing. The top ten hold about 8.1% of the sample, which has 100,000 to 150,000 clones, around 83% seen once. Sequencing used PBMCs. All receptors derive from a woman in her 50s in good health and CMV-seropositive.

This chain links TRBV6-1 with TRBJ2-5; D may be TRBD1 (6 bases). Trimming removed 6 bases from V and 6 bases from J, with 14 bases in between. This CDR3 has 13 amino acids. Per germline, CDR1 MNHNS and CDR2 SASEGT. In DNA form, the CDR3 reads TGTGCCAGCAGGACCGGACAGCGAAAGACCCAGTACTTC. Its protein product is CASRTGQRKTQYF.

The chain employs TRBV9 and TRBJ2-1; tentatively, D is TRBD1 (5 bases). This CDR3 is built from 16 residues. Trimming took 0 bases from V and 4 from J, leaving 14 bases between them. Germline-derived CDR1 and CDR2 are SGDLS and YYNGEE. CDR3 sequence (DNA): TGTGCCAGCAGCGTAGACGCGGACACAATATACAATGAGCAGTTCTTC. It codes for CASSVDADTIYNEQFF.

The gene calls are TRBV5-8 and TRBJ2-3; D gene ambiguous. CDR1 SGHTS and CDR2 YDEGEE come from the germline V gene. There are 15 residues in the CDR3. Trimming stripped 3 bases from V and 4 bases from J, with 15 bases between. CDR3 loop: CASSSPSSFPDTQYF. Here the CDR3 DNA reads TGTGCCAGCAGCTCCCCCTCTAGTTTCCCAGATACGCAGTATTTT.

The gene calls are TRBV25-1 and TRBJ1-6; 8 nucleotides align to TRBD1. V was clipped by 3 bases and J by 13 bases; unmatched bases: 8. Germline values: CDR1 MGHDK, CDR2 SYGVNS. The CDR3 is 14 amino acids. The CDR3 reads CASSDLGQGGPLHF. The CDR3 nucleotides are TGTGCCAGCAGTGATCTTGGACAGGGAGGGCCCCTCCACTTT.

This sequence joins TRBV2 and TRBJ1-5; D gene uncertain. This CDR3 region has 15 residues. The germline V gene encodes CDR1 SNHLY and CDR2 FYNNEI. V gave up 3 bases and J gave up 3 bases, with 12 bases separating them. CDR3 residues: CASSERRTLNQPQHF. CDR3 sequence (DNA): TGTGCCAGCAGTGAGAGACGGACTCTCAATCAGCCCCAGCATTTT.

This clone was observed a handful of times. This chain links TRBV5-1 with TRBJ2-1, with 11 positions matching TRBD2. V shed 5 bases, J shed 5 bases, and the junction held 3 bases outside the gene matches. In germline, CDR1 is SGHRS, CDR2 YFSETQ. The CDR3 runs to 14 residues. CDR3 bases: TGCGCCAGCAGACTAGCGGGAGCGGACAATGAGCAGTTCTTC. Amino acids: CASRLAGADNEQFF.

The chain joins TRBV4-3 to TRBJ1-6, with D perhaps matching TRBD1 (5 bases). V gave up 1 base and J gave up 6 bases, with 10 bases separating them. Per germline, CDR1 LGHNA and CDR2 YSLEER. CDR3 size: 15 residues. The CDR3 DNA is TGCGCCAGCAGCCAAGTGGGGGGGAGTAATTCACCCCTCCACTTT. This sequence encodes CASSQVGGSNSPLHF.

The rearrangement links TRBV25-1 to TRBJ1-1; 7 bases fit TRBD1. CDR3 length: 15 amino acids. Germline trimming cut 7 bases from V and 5 bases from J; bases unmatched to any gene: 13. The germline gives CDR1 MGHDK, CDR2 SYGVNS. The CDR3 region has the DNA TGTGCCAGCAACCCCCACGGGGCAGGGGGGACTGAAGCTTTCTTT. It is translated as CASNPHGAGGTEAFF.

V and J are TRBV2 and TRBJ1-1; 8 positions match TRBD1. Germline CDR1 SNHLY, CDR2 FYNNEI. V dropped 8 bases and J dropped 4; count of bases not matched to a gene: 6. The CDR3 runs to 13 residues. CDR3 nucleotide sequence: TGTGCCAGCCACGGACAGGGCCCCACTGAAGCTTTCTTT. Translating gives CASHGQGPTEAFF.

The J gene is TRBJ2-1, the V gene TRBV19, with 10 bases that match TRBD1. The CDR3 extends over 19 amino acids. Trimming took 8 bases from V and 0 from J; bases not matched to a gene: 16. The germline CDR1 and CDR2 sequences are LNHDA and SQIVND (reference sequence). CDR3 loop: CASGRTGGFYPSSYNEQFF. In nucleotides, the CDR3 is TGTGCCAGTGGTCGGACAGGGGGATTCTACCCGAGCTCCTACAATGAGCAGTTCTTC.

V and J are TRBV19 and TRBJ1-1; 8 bases map to TRBD1. This CDR3 comprises 13 residues. CDR1 is LNHDA, CDR2 SQIVND, per germline (reference sequence). V was clipped by 5 bases and J by 6 bases; unmatched bases: 5. The chain's CDR3 is CASSVQGGAEAFF. The CDR3 DNA sequence: TGTGCCAGTAGTGTACAGGGGGGGGCTGAAGCTTTCTTT.

The J gene is TRBJ1-3, the V gene TRBV2, with TRBD1 matching over 7 bases. Germline V gives CDR1 SNHLY, CDR2 FYNNEI. The CDR3 runs 15 residues. J gave up 0 bases and V 6 bases, and 5 bases lay outside the gene matches. This CDR3 reads CASSADRDSGNTIYF. CDR3 DNA: TGTGCCAGCAGCGCTGACAGGGACTCTGGAAACACCATATATTTT.

The V call is TRBV11-3, the J call TRBJ2-3; TRBD2 agrees at 12 bases. Germline lookup yields CDR1 SGHNT and CDR2 YENEEA. V lost 2 bases, J lost 6 bases, and 9 bases stayed unmatched. The CDR3 runs to 17 residues. The CDR3 DNA sequence: TGTGCCAGCAGCTTATCTAAGACTAGCGGGAGCCGGGATACGCAGTATTTT. Translated: CASSLSKTSGSRDTQYF.

This clone was seen a single time. The genes are TRBV5-1 and TRBJ1-2; D remains unclear. The CDR3 covers 12 residues. The germline V and J ends were trimmed by 4 bases and 4 bases, with 8 bases remaining between them. Germline V gene sequence: CDR1 SGHRS, CDR2 YFSETQ. CDR3 nucleotide sequence: TGCGCCAGCAGCGAGGCCTCCTATGGCTACACCTTC. It codes for CASSEASYGYTF.

To note about this clone: The junction departs from germline at one end; a sequencing error may be responsible. The V gene is TRBV5-4, the J gene TRBJ2-7; D is perhaps TRBD2 (6 bases). The germline gives CDR1 SGHNT, CDR2 YYREEE (reference sequence). The CDR3 consists of 16 residues. The CDR3 DNA reads as TGTGCCAGCAGTTTGGGAAGGGAGGCTCCCCCCTACGAGCAGTACTTC. It codes for CASSLGREAPPYEQYF. Combining the CDR3 with reference TRBV5-4 and TRBJ2-7 gives the whole variable domain ETGVTQSPTHLIKTRGQQVTLRCSSQSGHNTVSWYQQALGQGPQFIFQYYREEENGRGNFPPRFSGLQFPNYSSELNVNALELDDSALYLCASSLGREAPPYEQYFGPGTRLTVT.

This clone is a singleton in its sample. The rearrangement joins TRBV6-5 to TRBJ2-7; a possible D gene is TRBD2 (5 bases). The V gene's germline CDR1 is MNHEY and CDR2 SVGAGI. The V end was cut by 6 bases, the J end by 3 bases, with 12 bases between. The CDR3 has 13 amino acids. The CDR3 DNA sequence: TGTGCCAGCAGCGTAACAGCGGACTACGAGCAGTACTTC. Protein: CASSVTADYEQYF.

There are a few counts of this clone. The CDR3 is CAISGQGPGNTIYF. As DNA, the CDR3 is TGTGCCATCTCGGGACAGGGACCAGGAAACACCATATATTTT. The gene calls are TRBV10-3 and TRBJ1-3, with 9 positions matching TRBD1. After removal of 8 bases from V and 4 bases from J, the junction contained 6 bases not matched to a gene. This CDR3 spans 14 amino acids. Germline CDR1 reads ENHRY; CDR2 reads SYGVKD.

This chain connects TRBV19 to TRBJ2-2, with D unclear. V was clipped by 2 bases and J by 6 bases, with 7 bases between them. The CDR3 is made up of 13 amino acids. Germline assignment: CDR1 LNHDA and CDR2 SQIVND (reference sequence). The CDR3 loop reads CASSIFRSGELFF. Written as DNA, the CDR3 is TGTGCCAGTAGTATATTCCGGTCCGGGGAGCTGTTTTTT.

The CDR3 here is CASSPGEGGTEAFF. The CDR3, as DNA: TGTGCCAGCAGTCCAGGTGAGGGAGGCACTGAAGCTTTCTTT. The chain carries TRBV27 and TRBJ1-1; no firm D call. The CDR3 is made up of 14 amino acids. The germline V and J ends were trimmed by 5 bases and 4 bases, with 14 bases remaining between them. Germline CDR1 MNHEY, CDR2 SMNVEV (reference sequence).